These 20 T cell receptor beta chains were all obtained from the same sample, sequenced in a study of blood T cell repertoires in COVID-19 (TCRdb year 2020). Preparation of the library involved the immunoSEQ multiplex PCR assay. Here the immuneACCESS table is served through TCRdb, limited to in-frame sequences with V and J called. Missing clones are a known gap in these copies; in checked studies unresolved V genes cover under half, and the rest lacks a known reason. Counted in this sample were 190,000 or so clones; approximately 86% of them appeared once. Roughly 4.5% of the sample is taken by the ten largest. Sequenced material: PBMCs or T cells enriched from blood (not recorded which). Every receptor here comes from a woman in her twenties or thirties who had been exposed to COVID-19.

The rearrangement uses TRBV11-2 and TRBJ2-7; perhaps TRBD2 as D (6 bases). Germline V CDR1 and CDR2: SGHAT, FQNNGV. Trimming shortened V by 8 bases and J by 2 bases, and 16 bases separated the two germline ends. The CDR3 length is 14 residues. The CDR3 DNA reads as TGTGCCAGCGCCTACGGGGGAGTCCCCTACGAGCAGTACTTC. This sequence encodes CASAYGGVPYEQYF.

CDR3 loop: CASGGPGANVLTF. Here the CDR3 DNA reads TGTGCCAGTGGAGGGCCCGGGGCCAACGTCCTGACTTTC. This sequence joins TRBV9 and TRBJ2-6; weak D call: TRBD2 (6 bases). CDR3 size: 13 residues. V was shortened by 8 bases and J by 4 bases, with 10 bases between the two germline ends. Germline V gives CDR1 SGDLS, CDR2 YYNGEE.

The chain is built from TRBV6-4 and TRBJ1-2, with a possible D match to TRBD1 (6 bases). This CDR3 has 14 amino acids. Germline loops: CDR1 MRHNA, CDR2 SNTAGT. The germline V and J ends were trimmed by 6 bases and 2 bases, with 13 bases remaining between them. The DNA of the CDR3 is TGTGCCAGCAGCCCGACAGGATCGAACTATGGCTACACCTTC. This translates into CASSPTGSNYGYTF.

The chain combines TRBV19 with TRBJ2-3; 9 bases fit TRBD2. The CDR3 spans 14 residues. Germline loops: CDR1 LNHDA, CDR2 SQIVND (reference sequence). Losses at the gene ends were 5 bases for V and 5 bases for J; bases not matched to a gene: 5. DNA for the CDR3: TGTGCCAGTAGTCTCGCGGGGGGGCAAGATACGCAGTATTTT. Its translation: CASSLAGGQDTQYF.

This chain connects TRBV5-1 to TRBJ1-1; 7 bases map to TRBD1. In germline, CDR1 is SGHRS, CDR2 YFSETQ. V dropped 0 bases and J dropped 1; count of bases not matched to a gene: 3. The length of the CDR3 is 15 residues. CDR3 nucleotide sequence: TGCGCCAGCAGCTTGGATTGGGACAGGAACACTGAAGCTTTCTTT. This codes for CASSLDWDRNTEAFF.

The V and J genes are TRBV11-2 and TRBJ1-1; 9 bases are a match to TRBD1. The germline CDR1 and CDR2 sequences are SGHAT and FQNNGV. The ends lost 3 bases at V and 5 bases at J; junction bases unmatched: 4. The CDR3 is 14 residues long. The CDR3 DNA follows: TGTGCCAGCAGCTTGGGGGACAGGGTAACTGAAGCTTTCTTT. Translating it yields CASSLGDRVTEAFF.

The rearrangement uses TRBV29-1 and TRBJ1-2; TRBD1 agrees at 9 bases. Germline CDR1 reads SQVTM; CDR2 reads ANQGSEA. The CDR3 has 13 residues. V lost 1 base to trimming and J lost 6 bases; unmatched junction nucleotides: 3. This CDR3 is CSVEVWTGDGYTF. CDR3 coding DNA: TGCAGCGTTGAAGTTTGGACAGGGGATGGCTACACCTTC. The full variable domain, rest sourced from reference TRBV29-1 and TRBJ1-2, is SAVISQKPSRDICQRGTSLTIQCQVDSQVTMMFWYRQQPGQSLTLIATANQGSEATYESGFVIDKFPISRPNLTFSTLTVSNMSPEDSSIYLCSVEVWTGDGYTFGSGTRLTVV.

This chain links TRBV19 with TRBJ1-2, with D unclear. This CDR3 contains 14 residues. Trimming took 8 bases from V and 2 from J, leaving 15 bases between them. The germline V gene has CDR1 LNHDA and CDR2 SQIVND (reference sequence). The CDR3 reads CASSGWGGNYGYTF. In DNA, the CDR3 is TGTGCCAGTTCGGGATGGGGTGGCAACTATGGCTACACCTTC.

The genes are TRBV7-9 and TRBJ2-1, with D tentatively TRBD1 (6 bases). CDR1 is SEHNR and CDR2 is FQNEAQ in the germline V gene (reference sequence). V lost 6 bases, J lost 6 bases, and 12 bases lay in between. The CDR3 loop spans 13 amino acids. Here the CDR3 reads CASSYQGINEQFF. As DNA, the CDR3 is TGTGCCAGCAGTTACCAGGGGATCAATGAGCAGTTCTTC.

The CDR3, as DNA: TGCGCCAGCAGCCCGTTGACAGCAGACTATGGCTACACCTTC. Translated: CASSPLTADYGYTF. The V call is TRBV5-1, the J call TRBJ1-2, with D possibly being TRBD1 (5 bases). Trimming pared 4 bases from V and 3 bases from J, leaving 13 bases between. The CDR3 contains 14 residues. From germline, CDR1 is SGHRS and CDR2 YFSETQ.

The V and J genes are TRBV28 and TRBJ1-2, with TRBD1 matching 11 bases. The CDR3 contains 15 residues. V was pared by 2 bases and J by 8 bases, with 7 bases of the junction left unmatched. Germline V gene sequence: CDR1 MDHEN, CDR2 SYDVKM. Here the CDR3 reads CASSLGGTGGDGYTF. DNA for the CDR3: TGTGCCAGCAGTTTAGGGGGGACAGGGGGAGACGGCTACACCTTC.

The J gene is TRBJ2-7, the V gene TRBV4-1, with D possibly being TRBD2 (5 bases). Deletions cut 1 base from V and 2 bases from J, with 18 bases between. Germline-derived CDR1 and CDR2 are MGHRA and YSYEKL. The CDR3 runs 17 residues. CDR3 DNA: TGCGCCAGCAGCCAAGGCCCCCTGGAGGATTGGACCTACGAGCAGTACTTC. This encodes CASSQGPLEDWTYEQYF.

The chain uses TRBV7-2 and TRBJ2-7; TRBD2 agrees at 9 bases. The CDR3 totals 13 residues. J was trimmed by 12 bases and V by 1 base; bases with no gene match: 7. Germline-derived CDR1 and CDR2 are SGHTA and FQGNSA. The CDR3 loop reads CASSLELAGSTYF. The DNA of the CDR3 is TGTGCCAGCAGCTTAGAACTAGCGGGTTCGACGTACTTC.

The gene calls are TRBV15 and TRBJ1-5; no definite D call. The CDR3 is made up of 17 amino acids. CDR1 is LNHNV, CDR2 YYDKDF, per germline (reference sequence). The germline V and J ends were trimmed by 0 bases and 4 bases, with 16 bases remaining between them. In nucleotides, the CDR3 is TGTGCCACCAGCAGAGATCGGCAGGCCTCAAAGAATCAGCCCCAGCATTTT. Protein: CATSRDRQASKNQPQHF.

V and J are TRBV3-1 (or the pseudogene TRBV3-2) and TRBJ1-1; a possible D gene is TRBD1 (5 bases). Germline values: CDR1 LGHDT, CDR2 YNNKEL (reference sequence). The CDR3 is 15 amino acids. Between the trimmed V and J ends, which lost 2 bases and 6 bases, there was a span of 16 bases. The CDR3 bases are TGTGCCAGCAGCCAACGGGGGGGGGACGTCGCTGAAGCTTTCTTT. Residues: CASSQRGGDVAEAFF.

V gene TRBV6-5 combines with J gene TRBJ2-3; no clear D gene. The V end was cut by 2 bases, the J end by 0 bases, with 9 bases between. CDR1 is MNHEY and CDR2 is SVGAGI in the germline V gene. The CDR3 length is 15 residues. CDR3: CASSYSERSTDTQYF. As DNA, the CDR3 is TGTGCCAGCAGTTACAGCGAACGTAGCACAGATACGCAGTATTTT.

The chain joins TRBV11-2 to TRBJ1-6; the D is unclear. The V and J ends lost 1 base and 4 bases respectively, with 8 bases between them. Germline CDR1 and CDR2: SGHAT and FQNNGV. The CDR3 has 15 residues. The CDR3, as DNA: TGTGCCAGCAGCTTAGGAGGGCATTATAATTCACCCCTCCACTTT. Translation gives CASSLGGHYNSPLHF.

This chain uses TRBV11-3 with TRBJ1-6, with 11 bases identical to TRBD1. The CDR3 spans 15 residues. The junction had 6 bases not matched to a gene; V was cut back by 5 bases and J by 9 bases. The germline V gene encodes CDR1 SGHNT and CDR2 YENEEA. DNA for the CDR3: TGTGCCAGCAGCGCGGACAGGGGGCGAGGTTCACCCCTCCACTTT. Its translation: CASSADRGRGSPLHF.

This clone was recorded once. The chain combines TRBV24-1 with TRBJ1-2; 9 bases align to TRBD1. From germline, CDR1 is KGHDR and CDR2 SFDVKD. The CDR3 length is 17 residues. V was pared by 5 bases and J by 4 bases, with 13 bases of the junction left unmatched. CDR3 protein: CATSGGTGKRGGYGYTF. The CDR3 nucleotides are TGTGCCACCAGTGGAGGGACAGGGAAAAGAGGAGGCTATGGCTACACCTTC.

The chain is built from TRBV6-1 and TRBJ1-5; the D gene is possibly TRBD1 (5 bases). V was cut by 0 bases and J by 0 bases, with 12 bases left in between. Germline V gene data show CDR1 as MNHNS and CDR2 as SASEGT. The length of the CDR3 is 17 residues. CDR3 nucleotides: TGTGCCAGCAGTGAAGCCCACCCGGGACTTAGCAATCAGCCCCAGCATTTT. Protein: CASSEAHPGLSNQPQHF.